A single sample is the source of the 15 T cell receptor beta chains below, sequenced in a study of cytomegalovirus exposure and HLA in healthy donors. PCR used 60 Vbeta primers and 13 Jbeta primers. Sequencing used immunoSEQ multiplex PCR; TCRdb keeps in-frame clones, though not all of them. The repertoire holds tens of thousands of clones, with approximately 74% as singletons. What was sequenced was PBMCs. All receptors derive from a man aged 35 to 55 in good health and CMV-seropositive.

Only one count was recorded for this clone. The chain combines TRBV19 with TRBJ2-2; TRBD2 aligns across 10 bases. Per germline, CDR1 LNHDA and CDR2 SQIVND (reference sequence). CDR3 length: 14 amino acids. V shed 8 bases and J 7 bases; nucleotides not matched to a gene: 7. Here the CDR3 reads CASSQREGFGELFF. The CDR3 DNA reads TGTGCCAGTTCCCAGCGGGAGGGTTTCGGGGAGCTGTTTTTT.

This chain connects TRBV5-1 to TRBJ2-1, with 7 bases aligning to TRBD2. CDR3 size: 16 residues. Germline V gives CDR1 SGHRS, CDR2 YFSETQ. Trimming took 2 bases from V and 4 from J; bases not matched to a gene: 9. The CDR3 spells CASSFQRASGYNEQFF. Written as DNA, the CDR3 is TGCGCCAGCAGCTTCCAACGGGCTAGCGGATACAATGAGCAGTTCTTC.

The chain carries TRBV28 and TRBJ1-1, with 7 bases identical to TRBD1. The V gene's germline CDR1 is MDHEN and CDR2 SYDVKM. V trimming: 2 bases; J trimming: 0 bases; junction bases outside the gene matches: 3. This CDR3 contains 15 residues. In DNA form, the CDR3 reads TGTGCCAGCAGTTTACCCGGGACAGTGAACACTGAAGCTTTCTTT. Its protein is CASSLPGTVNTEAFF.

This sequence joins TRBV4-3 and TRBJ2-2, with TRBD2 matching over 9 bases. Unmatched junction bases numbered 13, after V lost 4 bases and J lost 4 bases. CDR1 is LGHNA, CDR2 YSLEER, per germline. The CDR3 is 18 amino acids. The CDR3: CASSRERIVTSGTGELFF. CDR3 DNA sequence: TGCGCCAGCAGCCGAGAAAGGATCGTGACTAGCGGCACCGGGGAGCTGTTTTTT.

The chain couples TRBV12-2 to TRBJ1-1; no check of the table's D call, TRBD1, against the DNA was made. TRBV12-2 is classified as a pseudogene. This CDR3 is 18 amino acids long. As DNA, the CDR3 is TGTGCAAGTCGCTTAAAGTCGCTACAGGGGGCGCCGAGTACTGAAGCTTTCTTT. Amino acids: CASRLKSLQGAPSTEAFF.

This clone was picked up a small number of times. The genes are TRBV30 and TRBJ1-3; possibly TRBD1 for D (6 bases). Looked up from germline, CDR1 is GTSNPN and CDR2 is SVGIG (reference sequence). This CDR3 is 14 amino acids long. The V end was cut by 7 bases, the J end by 1 base, with 14 bases between. In DNA, the CDR3 is TGTGCCTATAGACTACAGGGTTCTGGAAACACCATATATTTT. This translates into CAYRLQGSGNTIYF.

The genes are TRBV27 and TRBJ1-6, with D possibly matching TRBD1 (6 bases). Germline CDR1 reads MNHEY; CDR2 reads SMNVEV (reference sequence). Trimming took off 1 base at V and 5 bases at J, with 12 bases between the two ends. CDR3 length: 16 residues. This CDR3 reads CASSLYPGADNSPLHF. The CDR3 bases are TGTGCCAGCAGTTTATATCCAGGGGCGGATAATTCACCCCTCCACTTT.

The V call is TRBV4-3, the J call TRBJ2-7; TRBD2 might be the D (6 bases). This CDR3 has 15 residues. Between the trimmed V and J ends, which lost 0 bases and 6 bases, there was a span of 15 bases. Germline V lookup: CDR1 LGHNA, CDR2 YSLEER. The CDR3: CASSQERREGIEQYF. CDR3 bases: TGCGCCAGCAGCCAAGAAAGGAGGGAAGGGATCGAGCAGTACTTC.

The chain employs TRBV11-2 and TRBJ2-7; D may be TRBD2 (6 bases). The V gene's germline CDR1 is SGHAT and CDR2 FQNNGV. CDR3 length: 16 amino acids. V was pared by 5 bases and J by 0 bases, with 17 bases between. The CDR3: CASSPRWGVTSYEQYF. In DNA, the CDR3 is TGTGCCAGCAGCCCCAGGTGGGGGGTTACCTCCTACGAGCAGTACTTC.

The chain couples TRBV4-3 to TRBJ1-5; D possibly corresponds to TRBD1 (5 bases). The CDR3 is 15 residues long. Deletions cut 0 bases from V and 4 bases from J, with 10 bases between. Germline CDR1 LGHNA, CDR2 YSLEER. The CDR3 DNA reads as TGCGCCAGCAGCCAAGATGTGGGGGGAAATCAGCCCCAGCATTTT. Translated, it gives CASSQDVGGNQPQHF.

Worth noting for this clone: At one end, the junction sequence differs from germline, possibly due to a read error. This sequence joins TRBV7-8 and TRBJ1-2; 7 bases line up with TRBD1. Germline V CDR1 and CDR2: SGHVS, FQNEAQ. CDR3 size: 14 residues. CDR3 residues: CASSLNDRVNGYTF. In nucleotides, the CDR3 is TGTGCCAGCAGCTTAAACGACAGGGTGAATGGCTACACTTTC.

This clone was counted once. This chain links TRBV5-1 with TRBJ1-2; 8 positions agree with TRBD1. From germline, CDR1 is SGHRS and CDR2 YFSETQ. Unmatched junction bases numbered 9, after V lost 4 bases and J lost 4 bases. CDR3 size: 15 residues. The CDR3 nucleotides are TGCGCCAGCAGCCCAGGGACAGGCGAAGGCTATGGCTACACCTTC. Protein sequence: CASSPGTGEGYGYTF.

The V call is TRBV5-1, the J call TRBJ2-3, with 13 bases that match TRBD2. Losses at the gene ends were 4 bases for V and 5 bases for J; bases not matched to a gene: 13. Germline V CDR1 and CDR2: SGHRS, YFSETQ. This CDR3 has 18 residues. In DNA form, the CDR3 reads TGCGCCAGCAGCCAGGGACTAGCGGGGTTACAGGGTATAGATACGCAGTATTTT. Residues: CASSQGLAGLQGIDTQYF.

This clone appeared a few times. The V gene is TRBV6-1, the J gene TRBJ1-2; D may be TRBD1 (5 bases). Between the trimmed V and J ends, which lost 7 bases and 1 base, there was a span of 10 bases. Per germline, CDR1 MNHNS and CDR2 SASEGT. The CDR3 consists of 13 residues. As DNA, the CDR3 is TGTGCCAGCACCCAGACAGTTAACTATGGCTACACCTTC. It yields the protein CASTQTVNYGYTF.

The rearrangement links TRBV5-4 to TRBJ2-1; D is possibly TRBD1 (5 bases). This CDR3 is built from 15 residues. Trimming cost V 6 bases and J 0 bases, with 13 bases left between them. Germline V lookup: CDR1 SGHNT, CDR2 YYREEE (reference sequence). CDR3 in DNA: TGTGCCAGCAACCCACAGGCTAGCTCCTACAATGAGCAGTTCTTC. Translated: CASNPQASSYNEQFF. The whole variable domain, remainder taken from reference TRBV5-4 and TRBJ2-1, is ETGVTQSPTHLIKTRGQQVTLRCSSQSGHNTVSWYQQALGQGPQFIFQYYREEENGRGNFPPRFSGLQFPNYSSELNVNALELDDSALYLCASNPQASSYNEQFFGPGTRLTVL.